Following are 20 T cell receptor beta chains from one sample sequenced in a study of blood T cell repertoires in COVID-19. Here immunoSEQ multiplex PCR was the method, and the copy in TCRdb shows in-frame clones only, minus some. Of just over 150,000 clones listed, about 90% are singletons. Input material: peripheral blood. The origin of the receptors is a man aged 25-40 years with COVID-19, enrolled during active disease.

The chain joins TRBV19 to TRBJ2-7; D is possibly TRBD2 (6 bases). Looked up from germline, CDR1 is LNHDA and CDR2 is SQIVND (reference sequence). The CDR3 covers 15 residues. With 4 bases removed from V and 0 bases from J, the gap between germline ends came to 13 bases. The CDR3 loop is CASSTGTSFSYEQYF. The DNA of the CDR3 is TGTGCCAGTAGTACCGGGACTTCGTTCTCCTACGAGCAGTACTTC.

V usage is TRBV7-3 and J usage is TRBJ1-1; D might be TRBD1 (6 bases). The CDR3 is made up of 13 amino acids. Germline lookup yields CDR1 SGHTA and CDR2 FQGTGA. The V end was cut by 5 bases, the J end by 4 bases, with 11 bases between. The CDR3 sequence is CASSGAGATEAFF. CDR3 DNA: TGTGCCAGCAGCGGTGCAGGGGCCACTGAAGCTTTCTTT.

This rearrangement joins TRBV6-5 to TRBJ1-2; 7 bases are a match to TRBD1. Per the germline V gene, CDR1 is MNHEY and CDR2 is SVGAGI. The CDR3 contains 15 residues. Trimming took 2 bases from V and 4 from J; bases not matched to a gene: 7. CDR3 in DNA: TGTGCCAGCAGTTACGGGGGGACAGCTCCCTATGGCTACACCTTC. Its protein product is CASSYGGTAPYGYTF.

This chain uses TRBV25-1 with TRBJ1-4, with no clear D. In germline, CDR1 is MGHDK, CDR2 SYGVNS. The CDR3 has 15 residues. The ends were cut back, 2 bases at V and 8 bases at J, with 15 bases in the middle. The CDR3 region is CASSERGGMEEKLFF. The CDR3, as DNA: TGTGCCAGCAGTGAACGGGGAGGGATGGAGGAAAAACTGTTTTTT.

This rearrangement joins TRBV19 to TRBJ1-2; D gene ambiguous. Germline V gene sequence: CDR1 LNHDA, CDR2 SQIVND (reference sequence). The CDR3 is made up of 12 amino acids. The V end was cut by 1 base, the J end by 7 bases, with 7 bases between. The CDR3 region is CASSIAGGGYTF. The CDR3, as DNA: TGTGCCAGTAGTATAGCAGGTGGTGGCTACACCTTC.

The chain uses TRBV29-1 and TRBJ2-6; a weak D match, TRBD2 (5 bases). CDR3 length: 16 amino acids. The ends were cut back, 7 bases at V and 4 bases at J, with 20 bases in the middle. Germline V gene sequence: CDR1 SQVTM, CDR2 ANQGSEA. CDR3 nucleotides: TGCAGCGCTCTCTTGACTCGGACTCTCGGGGCCAACGTCCTGACTTTC. Its translation is CSALLTRTLGANVLTF.

J is TRBJ1-1 and V is TRBV19, with 12 bases matching TRBD1. After removal of 3 bases from V and 5 bases from J, the junction contained 4 bases not matched to a gene. The CDR3 is 15 residues long. Germline assignment: CDR1 LNHDA and CDR2 SQIVND (reference sequence). CDR3 residues: CASSIGDRGLTEAFF. The CDR3 nucleotides are TGTGCCAGTAGTATTGGGGACAGGGGGCTGACTGAAGCTTTCTTT.

This clone is a singleton in its sample. This chain joins TRBV27 and TRBJ1-1; TRBD1 matches at 7 bases. V lost 5 bases and J lost 4; bases outside the gene matches: 16. CDR1 is MNHEY, CDR2 SMNVEV, per germline (reference sequence). The CDR3 consists of 17 residues. The CDR3 nucleotides read TGTGCCAGCAGTGCATCTCGGACAGGCTCCCGGGGCACTGAAGCTTTCTTT. Amino acid sequence: CASSASRTGSRGTEAFF.

This chain links TRBV12-2 with TRBJ2-1; TRBD2 is the table's D call and was not checked against the DNA. TRBV12-2 constitutes a pseudogene. This CDR3 comprises 17 residues. CDR3 sequence: CASRLAGASVSYNEQFF. The CDR3 DNA sequence: TGTGCAAGTCGCTTAGCGGGTGCTAGTGTCTCCTACAATGAGCAGTTCTTC.

V is TRBV5-1 and J is TRBJ1-1, with D maybe TRBD1 (5 bases). The ends were cut back, 5 bases at V and 1 base at J, with 12 bases in the middle. Germline V gene sequence: CDR1 SGHRS, CDR2 YFSETQ. The CDR3 consists of 14 residues. CDR3 amino acids: CASRLQDWNTEAFF. The CDR3 region has the DNA TGCGCCAGCAGGTTACAGGATTGGAACACTGAAGCTTTCTTT.

The V gene is TRBV7-2, the J gene TRBJ1-6; D not certain. The germline CDR1 and CDR2 sequences are SGHTA and FQGNSA. V lost 3 bases to trimming and J lost 7 bases, with 16 bases between them. The CDR3 extends over 16 amino acids. For the CDR3, the DNA is TGTGCCAGCAGCTTGTCGGCAGCGATCATAAATTCACCCCTCCACTTT. Translation gives CASSLSAAIINSPLHF.

The chain links TRBV4-3 to TRBJ1-2; D call uncertain. With 0 bases removed from V and 4 bases from J, the gap between germline ends came to 18 bases. This CDR3 has 17 residues. The germline V gene has CDR1 LGHNA and CDR2 YSLEER. The CDR3 here is CASSQDPPPRHVYGYTF. In DNA form, the CDR3 reads TGCGCCAGCAGCCAAGACCCTCCCCCGCGTCACGTCTATGGCTACACCTTC.

The chain has TRBV9 and TRBJ1-2; TRBD1 aligns across 10 bases. The CDR3 is 14 amino acids. Looked up from germline, CDR1 is SGDLS and CDR2 is YYNGEE. J lost 4 bases, V lost 3 bases, and 3 bases had no gene match. In nucleotides, the CDR3 is TGTGCCAGCAGCGCGGACAGGGGGACCTATGGCTACACCTTC. Translated: CASSADRGTYGYTF.

This clone was picked up one time. This chain joins TRBV6-6 and TRBJ1-1; D might be TRBD1 (6 bases). Germline CDR1 is MNHNY and CDR2 is SVGAGI (reference sequence). This CDR3 is built from 15 residues. V dropped 0 bases and J dropped 1 base, with 9 bases sitting between them. The CDR3 nucleotides read TGTGCCAGCAGTTACTCTTCCAGGGGGAACACTGAAGCTTTCTTT. It is translated as CASSYSSRGNTEAFF.

The chain carries TRBV5-1 and TRBJ2-1, with 13 bases fitting TRBD2. This CDR3 contains 15 residues. The germline V gene encodes CDR1 SGHRS and CDR2 YFSETQ. V lost 2 bases to trimming and J lost 7 bases; unmatched junction nucleotides: 3. CDR3 sequence (DNA): TGCGCCAGCAGCTTAACTAGCGGGGGGGCAAATGAGCAGTTCTTC. Protein: CASSLTSGGANEQFF.

V usage is TRBV7-2 and J usage is TRBJ1-2, with a weak D call TRBD1 (5 bases). The CDR3 spans 19 residues. CDR1 is SGHTA, CDR2 FQGNSA, per germline. V was cut by 4 bases and J by 2 bases, with 26 bases left in between. The CDR3 sequence is CASSSPTRDSPRPNYGYTF. The DNA of the CDR3 is TGTGCCAGCAGCTCCCCAACCAGGGATTCCCCCCGGCCCAACTATGGCTACACCTTC. The variable domain in full, with the rest retrieved from reference TRBV7-2 and TRBJ1-2, is GAGVSQSPSNKVTEKGKDVELRCDPISGHTALYWYRQSLGQGLEFLIYFQGNSAPDKSGLPSDRFSAERTGGSVSTLTIQRTQQEDSAVYLCASSSPTRDSPRPNYGYTFGSGTRLTVV.

In its sample, this clone was seen many times. The chain's CDR3 is CASSYPTSGATYNEQFF. The CDR3 DNA reads TGTGCCAGCAGTTACCCCACTAGCGGAGCGACCTACAATGAGCAGTTCTTC. The chain is built from TRBV6-2 or TRBV6-3 and TRBJ2-1, with 8 bases matching TRBD2. CDR3 size: 17 residues. CDR1 MNHEY and CDR2 SVGEGT come from the germline V gene. Trimming cost V 2 bases and J 2 bases; bases outside gene matches: 8.

This rearrangement joins TRBV5-6 to TRBJ1-2; 9 nucleotides match TRBD1. Trimming at V came to 0 bases and at J to 4 bases, leaving 10 bases not matched to a gene. The germline gives CDR1 SGHDT, CDR2 YYEEEE. The CDR3 contains 17 residues. CDR3 coding DNA: TGTGCCAGCAGCTTGGGGGACAGGGACGTTCTAGGCTATGGCTACACCTTC. Protein sequence: CASSLGDRDVLGYGYTF. Based on the CDR3 plus reference TRBV5-6 and TRBJ1-2, the full variable domain is DAGVTQSPTHLIKTRGQQVTLRCSPKSGHDTVSWYQQALGQGPQFIFQYYEEEERQRGNFPDRFSGHQFPNYSSELNVNALLLGDSALYLCASSLGDRDVLGYGYTFGSGTRLTVV.

The rearrangement links TRBV13 to TRBJ2-2; a weak D match, TRBD1 (5 bases). The V gene lost 4 bases and the J gene lost 4 bases, with 13 bases spanning the gap. CDR1 and CDR2 from the germline V gene are PRHDT and FYEKMQ (reference sequence). CDR3 size: 15 residues. The CDR3 region has the DNA TGTGCCAGCAGCTCCAAAGGACATCCCACCGGGGAGCTGTTTTTT. It yields the protein CASSSKGHPTGELFF.

This clone was seen just once. This sequence joins TRBV2 and TRBJ1-5; 9 nucleotides agree with TRBD1. The CDR3 is 15 residues long. J gave up 7 bases and V 6 bases, and 10 bases lay outside the gene matches. Germline CDR1 reads SNHLY; CDR2 reads FYNNEI. CDR3 DNA: TGTGCCAGCAGCGAAAGGAGACAGGGGGGCCAGCCCCAGCATTTT. Residues: CASSERRQGGQPQHF.